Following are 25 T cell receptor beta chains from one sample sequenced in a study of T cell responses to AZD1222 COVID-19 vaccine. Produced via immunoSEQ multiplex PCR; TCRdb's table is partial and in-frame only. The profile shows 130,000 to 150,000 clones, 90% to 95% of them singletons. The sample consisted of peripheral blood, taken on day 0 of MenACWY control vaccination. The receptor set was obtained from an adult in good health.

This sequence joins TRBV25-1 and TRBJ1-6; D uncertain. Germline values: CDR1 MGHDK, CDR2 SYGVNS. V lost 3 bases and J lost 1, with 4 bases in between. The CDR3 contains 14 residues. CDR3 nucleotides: TGTGCCAGCAGTGACATATCCTATAATTCACCCCTCCACTTT. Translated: CASSDISYNSPLHF.

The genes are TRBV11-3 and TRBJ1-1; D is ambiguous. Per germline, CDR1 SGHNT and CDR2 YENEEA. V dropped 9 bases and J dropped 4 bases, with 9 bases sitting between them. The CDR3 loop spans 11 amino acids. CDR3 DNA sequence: TGTGCCAGGGGTTTAGCCACTGAAGCTTTCTTT. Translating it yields CARGLATEAFF. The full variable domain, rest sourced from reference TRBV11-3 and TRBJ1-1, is EAGVVQSPRYKIIEKKQPVAFWCNPISGHNTLYWYLQNLGQGPELLIRYENEEAVDDSQLPKDRFSAERLKGVDSTLKIQPAELGDSAVYLCARGLATEAFFGQGTRLTVV.

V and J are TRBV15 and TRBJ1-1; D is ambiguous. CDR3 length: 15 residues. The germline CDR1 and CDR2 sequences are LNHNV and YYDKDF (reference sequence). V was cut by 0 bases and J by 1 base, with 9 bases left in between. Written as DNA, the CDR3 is TGTGCCACCAGCAGAGACCCTTCGAGGAACACTGAAGCTTTCTTT. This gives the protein CATSRDPSRNTEAFF.

The CDR3 DNA is TGTGCCAGTAGTTTCACCTGGACGATATACAATGAGCAGTTCTTC. Residues: CASSFTWTIYNEQFF. The chain has TRBV19 and TRBJ2-1; no clear D. Trimming cost V 5 bases and J 4 bases, with 15 bases left between them. The CDR3 runs 15 residues. Germline values: CDR1 LNHDA, CDR2 SQIVND (reference sequence).

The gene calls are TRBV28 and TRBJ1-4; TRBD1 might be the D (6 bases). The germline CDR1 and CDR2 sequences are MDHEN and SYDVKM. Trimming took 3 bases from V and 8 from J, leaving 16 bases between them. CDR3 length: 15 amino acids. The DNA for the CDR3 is TGTGCCAGCAGTTTGGGGGGGCAGGGCAACGAAAAACTGTTTTTT. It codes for CASSLGGQGNEKLFF.

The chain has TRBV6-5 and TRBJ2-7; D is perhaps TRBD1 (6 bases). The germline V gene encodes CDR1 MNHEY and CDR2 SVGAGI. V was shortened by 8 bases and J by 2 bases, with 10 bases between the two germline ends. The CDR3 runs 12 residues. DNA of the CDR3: TGTGCCAGCGGGACACCTACCTACGAGCAGTACTTC. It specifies CASGTPTYEQYF.

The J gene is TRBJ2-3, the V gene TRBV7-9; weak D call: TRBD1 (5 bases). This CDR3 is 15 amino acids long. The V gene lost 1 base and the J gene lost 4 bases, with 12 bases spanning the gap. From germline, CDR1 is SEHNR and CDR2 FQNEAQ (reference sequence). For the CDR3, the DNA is TGTGCCAGCAGCTTAGTCCAGGGATACCCAGATACGCAGTATTTT. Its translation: CASSLVQGYPDTQYF.

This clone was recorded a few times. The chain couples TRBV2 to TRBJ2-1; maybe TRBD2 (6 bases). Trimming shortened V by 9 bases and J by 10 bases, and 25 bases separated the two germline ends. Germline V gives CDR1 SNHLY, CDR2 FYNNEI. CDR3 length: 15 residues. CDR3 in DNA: TGTGCCAGTACATTCGGAGGGTTCTATTCAGGGGAGCAGTTCTTC. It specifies CASTFGGFYSGEQFF.

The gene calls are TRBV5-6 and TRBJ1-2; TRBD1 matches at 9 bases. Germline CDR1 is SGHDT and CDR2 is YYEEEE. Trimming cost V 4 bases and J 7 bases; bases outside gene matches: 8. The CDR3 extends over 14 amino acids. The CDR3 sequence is CASSRGQGNSGYTF. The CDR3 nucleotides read TGTGCCAGCAGCAGAGGACAGGGGAATAGTGGCTACACCTTC.

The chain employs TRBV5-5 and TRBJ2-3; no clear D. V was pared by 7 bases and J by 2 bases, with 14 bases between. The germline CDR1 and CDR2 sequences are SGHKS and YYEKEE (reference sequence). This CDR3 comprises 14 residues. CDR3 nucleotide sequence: TGTGCCAGCGCGGTAGGCTACAACACAGATACGCAGTATTTT. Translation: CASAVGYNTDTQYF.

CDR3 region: CAISVQGATTGELFF. Here the CDR3 DNA reads TGTGCCATCAGCGTCCAGGGGGCCACCACCGGGGAGCTGTTTTTT. This chain joins TRBV10-3 and TRBJ2-2; 8 bases match TRBD1. CDR1 ENHRY and CDR2 SYGVKD come from the germline V gene. The CDR3 is made up of 15 amino acids. J lost 4 bases, V lost 6 bases, and 7 bases had no gene match.

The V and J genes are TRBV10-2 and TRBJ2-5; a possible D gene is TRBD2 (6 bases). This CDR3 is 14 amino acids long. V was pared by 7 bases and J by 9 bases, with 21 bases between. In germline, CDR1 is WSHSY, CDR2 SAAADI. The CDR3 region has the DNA TGCGCCAGCACGGGGGACTGGTCAAAAGGGGCCCAGTACTTC. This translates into CASTGDWSKGAQYF.

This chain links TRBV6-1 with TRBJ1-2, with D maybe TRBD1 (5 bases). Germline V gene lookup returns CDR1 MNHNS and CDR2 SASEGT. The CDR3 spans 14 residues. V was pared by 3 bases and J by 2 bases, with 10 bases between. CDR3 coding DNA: TGTGCCAGCAGTGATACAGGCGGAAACTATGGCTACACCTTC. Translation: CASSDTGGNYGYTF.

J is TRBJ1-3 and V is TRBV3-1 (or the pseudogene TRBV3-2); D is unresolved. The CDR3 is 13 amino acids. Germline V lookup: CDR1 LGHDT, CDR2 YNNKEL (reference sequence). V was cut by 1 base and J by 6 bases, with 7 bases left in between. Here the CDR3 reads CASSQGYTNTIYF. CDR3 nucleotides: TGTGCCAGCAGCCAAGGGTACACAAACACCATATATTTT.

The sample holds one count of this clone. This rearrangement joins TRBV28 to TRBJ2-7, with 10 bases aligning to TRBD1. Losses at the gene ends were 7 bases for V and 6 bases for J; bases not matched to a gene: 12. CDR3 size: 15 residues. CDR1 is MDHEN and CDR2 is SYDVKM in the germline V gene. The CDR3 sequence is CASKLTGGGPREQYF. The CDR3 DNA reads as TGTGCCAGCAAACTGACAGGGGGCGGTCCGCGCGAGCAGTACTTC.

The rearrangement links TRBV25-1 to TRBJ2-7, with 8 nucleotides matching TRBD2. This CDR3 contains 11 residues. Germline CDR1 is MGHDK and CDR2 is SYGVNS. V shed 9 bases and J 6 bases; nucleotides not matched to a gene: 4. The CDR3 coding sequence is TGTGCCAGAACCGGGACTAGCGAGCAGTACTTC. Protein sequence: CARTGTSEQYF.

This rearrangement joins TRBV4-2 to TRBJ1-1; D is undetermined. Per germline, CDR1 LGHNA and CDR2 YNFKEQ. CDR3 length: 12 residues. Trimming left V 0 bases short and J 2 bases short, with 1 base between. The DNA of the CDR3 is TGTGCCAGCAGCCAAGAAAACACTGAAGCTTTCTTT. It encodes CASSQENTEAFF.

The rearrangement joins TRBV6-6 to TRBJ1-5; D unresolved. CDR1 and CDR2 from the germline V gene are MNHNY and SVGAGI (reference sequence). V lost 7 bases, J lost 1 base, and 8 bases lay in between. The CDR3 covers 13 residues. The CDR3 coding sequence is TGTGCCAGCACCTGGCAGAGCAATCAGCCCCAGCATTTT. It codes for CASTWQSNQPQHF.

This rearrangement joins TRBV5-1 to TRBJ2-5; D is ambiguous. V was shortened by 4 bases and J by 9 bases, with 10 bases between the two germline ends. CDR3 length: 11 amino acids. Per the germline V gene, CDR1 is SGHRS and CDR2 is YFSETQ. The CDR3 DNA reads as TGCGCCAGCAGCCAACTTGATCCCCAGTACTTC. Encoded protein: CASSQLDPQYF.

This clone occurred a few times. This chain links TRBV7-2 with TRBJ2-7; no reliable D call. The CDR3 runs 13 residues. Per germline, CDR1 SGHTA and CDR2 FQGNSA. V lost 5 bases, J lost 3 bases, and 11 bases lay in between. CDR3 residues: CASSPDGFYEQYF. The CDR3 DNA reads TGTGCCAGCAGCCCCGACGGATTCTACGAGCAGTACTTC.

CDR3 region: CASSQWTGINEKLFF. The CDR3, as DNA: TGTGCCAGCAGCCAGTGGACAGGAATTAATGAAAAACTGTTTTTT. This chain uses TRBV14 with TRBJ1-4; 7 nucleotides match TRBD1. The CDR3 has 15 residues. Trimming cost V 3 bases and J 4 bases; bases outside gene matches: 5. The germline V gene has CDR1 SGHDN and CDR2 FVKESK.

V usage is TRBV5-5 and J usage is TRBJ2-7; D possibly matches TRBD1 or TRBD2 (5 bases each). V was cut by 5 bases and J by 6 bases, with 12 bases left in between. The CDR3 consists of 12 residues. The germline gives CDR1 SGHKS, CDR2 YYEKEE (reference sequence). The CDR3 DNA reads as TGTGCCAGCAGAGGGGTGGGGGTCGAGCAGTACTTC. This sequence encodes CASRGVGVEQYF.

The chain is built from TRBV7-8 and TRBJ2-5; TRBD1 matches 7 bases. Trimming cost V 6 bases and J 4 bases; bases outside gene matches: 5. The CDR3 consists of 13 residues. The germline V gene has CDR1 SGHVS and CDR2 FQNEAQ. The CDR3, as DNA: TGTGCCAGCAGTCCGGACAGGCTAGAGACCCAGTACTTC. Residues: CASSPDRLETQYF.

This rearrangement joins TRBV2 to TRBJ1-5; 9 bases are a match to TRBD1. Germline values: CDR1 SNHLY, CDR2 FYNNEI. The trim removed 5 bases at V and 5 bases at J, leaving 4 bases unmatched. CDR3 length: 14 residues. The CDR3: CASSRDRAHQPQHF. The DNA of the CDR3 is TGTGCCAGCAGTCGGGACAGGGCCCATCAGCCCCAGCATTTT.

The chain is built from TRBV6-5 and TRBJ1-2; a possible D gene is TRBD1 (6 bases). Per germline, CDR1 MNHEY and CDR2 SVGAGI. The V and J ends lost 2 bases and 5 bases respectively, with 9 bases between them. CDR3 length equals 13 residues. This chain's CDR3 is CASSYGGQYGYTF. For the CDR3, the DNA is TGTGCCAGCAGTTACGGGGGGCAATATGGCTACACCTTC.